Included here is one T cell receptor (beta chain) sequence, with context. Its target is unknown. Germline CDR1 reads MNHNS; CDR2 reads SASEGT. The CDR3 length is 16 residues. Trimming stripped 2 bases from V and 0 bases from J, with 13 bases between. The record originates from a study of T cell responses to AZD1222 COVID-19 vaccine. Study observations and caveats: Across spike, vaccine-associated CD4 TCRs were found, dominant at 160-218 and 743-854. At study baseline, merely six AZD1222 recipients were seropositive.

Profiling relied on immunoSEQ multiplex PCR, and the TCRdb table lists in-frame clones only, not all of them. The table includes about 120,000 clones, 80% to 90% detected once. The TCR sequence derives from an adult in good health. The genes are TRBV6-1 and TRBJ1-1; no definite D call. The sequencing used peripheral blood, collected on day 0 of AZD1222 vaccination. In nucleotides, the CDR3 is TGTGCCAGCAGTGAAACCGTACAGAGAATGAACACTGAAGCTTTCTTT. Its protein is CASSETVQRMNTEAFF.